This TCR beta chain was profiled in a study of CD8+CD57+ T cells in acquired aplastic anemia. Patients included in sequencing had previously demonstrated CD8+CD57+ cell expansion by flow cytometry. V gave up 3 bases and J gave up 5 bases, with 15 bases separating them. Germline CDR1 reads SGHKS; CDR2 reads YYEKEE (reference sequence). This CDR3 region has 15 residues. Profiling that covered TCR beta VDJ and CDR3 relied on genomic DNA as its template. MiXCR, run by TCRdb on the reads, gives a single entry per CDR3 protein. The sample lists about 200,000 distinct CDR3 sequences, approximately 65% occurring once.

The material sequenced was sorted CD4+, CD8+, or CD8+CD57+ T cells (not recorded which) from PBMCs. V and J are TRBV5-5 and TRBJ2-1; D may be TRBD1 (5 bases). The sequence came from a human donor with aplastic anemia. CDR3 residues: CASSYDSYRNNEQFF. CDR3 nucleotides: TGTGCCAGCAGCTATGACAGCTACCGTAACAATGAGCAGTTCTTC. Variable domain in full (rest from reference TRBV5-5 and TRBJ2-1): DAGVTQSPTHLIKTRGQQVTLRCSPISGHKSVSWYQQVLGQGPQFIFQYYEKEERGRGNFPDRFSARQFPNYSSELNVNALLLGDSALYLCASSYDSYRNNEQFFGPGTRLTVL.